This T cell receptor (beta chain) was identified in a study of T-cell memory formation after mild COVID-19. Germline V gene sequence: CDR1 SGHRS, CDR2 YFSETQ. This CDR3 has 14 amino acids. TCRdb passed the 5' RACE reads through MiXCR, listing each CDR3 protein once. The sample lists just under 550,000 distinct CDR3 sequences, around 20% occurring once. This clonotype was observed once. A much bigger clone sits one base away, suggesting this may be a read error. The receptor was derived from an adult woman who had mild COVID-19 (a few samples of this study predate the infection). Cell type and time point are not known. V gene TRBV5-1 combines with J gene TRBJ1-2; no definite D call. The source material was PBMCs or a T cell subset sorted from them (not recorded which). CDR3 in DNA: TGCGCCAGCAGCCTCGACGGAGCTAACTATGACTACACCTTC. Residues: CASSLDGANYDYTF.